The TCR beta chain under discussion was sequenced for a study of blood T cell repertoires in COVID-19. On the study more broadly: COVID-19 samples collected from the United States, Italy and Spain covered acute and convalescent phases. The cDNA or gDNA used as material had been derived from T cells, B-cell-depleted T cells, or PBMCs.

Per the original methods: Reference gene primers were amplified, and this amplification served to estimate nucleated cell counts. Sequenced by immunoSEQ multiplex PCR; TCRdb stores in-frame clones only, minus some. D and trimming were read from the DNA, whereas the V and J calls and clone size are those reported in that table. There are tens of thousands of clones in the sample; about 83% occur only once, and approximately 24% lies in the top ten. The specimen was peripheral blood. This clonotype was sampled from a human donor in a cohort sampled during active COVID-19.

The CDR3 loop reads CASRATAQNEQFF. The CDR3 bases are TGTGCCAGCCGGGCGACAGCCCAAAATGAGCAGTTCTTC. The chain is built from TRBV3-1 (or the pseudogene TRBV3-2) and TRBJ2-1, with D perhaps matching TRBD1 (5 bases). V lost 8 bases, J lost 7 bases, and 15 bases lay in between. Germline V lookup: CDR1 LGHDT, CDR2 YNNKEL (reference sequence). The CDR3 runs 13 residues.